These 23 T cell receptor beta chains were sequenced from one sample in a study of blood T cell repertoires in COVID-19. Profiled with immunoSEQ multiplex PCR; TCRdb holds only in-frame clones, not every one. The sample holds fewer than 500,000 clones, roughly 88% seen once. Sequences were obtained from peripheral blood. Receptors were obtained from a woman aged 25 to 39 with active or convalescent COVID-19.

The J gene is TRBJ2-2, the V gene TRBV27; TRBD1 is a possible D gene (5 bases). V was cut by 5 bases and J by 2 bases, with 9 bases left in between. CDR1 and CDR2 from the germline V gene are MNHEY and SMNVEV (reference sequence). CDR3 length equals 14 residues. In DNA form, the CDR3 reads TGTGCCAGCAGTCTTGACAGTAACACCGGGGAGCTGTTTTTT. Amino acids: CASSLDSNTGELFF.

The chain employs TRBV6-7 and TRBJ2-2; 9 nucleotides match TRBD2. TRBV6-7 is treated as an ORF (open reading frame) with a function not yet certain. The CDR3 is 16 amino acids. The J segment lost 0 bases and the V segment lost 11 bases, leaving 10 bases of the junction unmatched. The CDR3 loop is CALRRGGAANTGELFF. For the CDR3, the DNA is TGTGCCTTACGGCGCGGGGGGGCCGCGAACACCGGGGAGCTGTTTTTT.

V usage is TRBV11-2 and J usage is TRBJ1-1; TRBD1 might be the D (5 bases). The CDR3 extends over 12 amino acids. Germline CDR1 reads SGHAT; CDR2 reads FQNNGV. V dropped 10 bases and J dropped 4 bases, with 13 bases sitting between them. The CDR3 loop reads CATHNGGTEAFF. CDR3 nucleotides: TGTGCCACCCATAACGGGGGCACTGAAGCTTTCTTT. The variable domain in full, with the rest retrieved from reference TRBV11-2 and TRBJ1-1, is EAGVAQSPRYKIIEKRQSVAFWCNPISGHATLYWYQQILGQGPKLLIQFQNNGVVDDSQLPKDRFSAERLKGVDSTLKIQPAKLEDSAVYLCATHNGGTEAFFGQGTRLTVV.

The gene calls are TRBV19 and TRBJ1-2; TRBD1 matches 9 bases. The length of the CDR3 is 17 residues. Germline loops: CDR1 LNHDA, CDR2 SQIVND (reference sequence). Germline trimming cut 3 bases from V and 2 bases from J; bases unmatched to any gene: 10. CDR3 DNA: TGTGCCAGTAGTATTCGCGGGACAGGGTACGCGAACTATGGCTACACCTTC. Translated: CASSIRGTGYANYGYTF.

CDR3 sequence reads: CADSGTGAKETQYF. DNA of the CDR3: TGTGCCGACTCCGGGACAGGAGCCAAAGAGACCCAGTACTTC. V is TRBV2 and J is TRBJ2-5; 8 bases align to TRBD1. The CDR3 is made up of 14 amino acids. The germline CDR1 and CDR2 sequences are SNHLY and FYNNEI. V was clipped by 11 bases and J by 3 bases; unmatched bases: 11.

On this clone itself: The junction does not match germline at one end; this may be a read error. This chain uses TRBV20-1 with TRBJ1-6; tentatively, D is TRBD1 (6 bases). Per germline, CDR1 DFQATT and CDR2 SNEGSKA (reference sequence). CDR3 length equals 11 residues. This CDR3 is CSATFGDKGPF. The CDR3 DNA reads as TGCAGTGCTACGTTCGGGGACAAGGGGCCTTTT.

The rearrangement joins TRBV15 to TRBJ2-1, with D uncertain. CDR3 size: 13 residues. From germline, CDR1 is LNHNV and CDR2 YYDKDF (reference sequence). The V end lost 8 bases, the J end lost 7 bases, and 15 bases lay between the germline ends. CDR3 in DNA: TGTGCCACCTTCGGGTTGGCCGGTAATGAGCAGTTCTTC. Its protein product is CATFGLAGNEQFF.

The rearrangement links TRBV4-1 to TRBJ1-3, with D maybe TRBD1 (5 bases). Per the germline V gene, CDR1 is MGHRA and CDR2 is YSYEKL. V gave up 1 base and J gave up 7 bases, with 11 bases separating them. The CDR3 runs to 14 residues. CDR3 protein: CASSQGPGINTIYF. The CDR3 DNA follows: TGCGCCAGCAGCCAAGGTCCAGGGATTAACACCATATATTTT.

The J gene is TRBJ1-1, the V gene TRBV27, with a weak D call TRBD1 (6 bases). The CDR3 has 15 amino acids. Germline CDR1 and CDR2: MNHEY and SMNVEV (reference sequence). V was cut by 4 bases and J by 3 bases, with 15 bases left in between. CDR3 nucleotides: TGTGCCAGCAGTTGGACAGTTGCGGGTGACACTGAAGCTTTCTTT. Protein: CASSWTVAGDTEAFF.

V is TRBV27 and J is TRBJ1-6, with TRBD1 identical over 7 bases. The CDR3 extends over 15 amino acids. The V and J ends lost 5 bases and 7 bases, in that order; junction bases with no gene match: 8. Germline V CDR1 and CDR2: MNHEY, SMNVEV (reference sequence). This CDR3 is CASSLDRVGNSPLHF. CDR3 nucleotide sequence: TGTGCCAGCAGTCTAGACAGGGTGGGGAATTCACCCCTCCACTTT.

The rearrangement links TRBV4-1 to TRBJ2-1; TRBD2 aligns across 8 bases. The ends lost 4 bases at V and 7 bases at J; junction bases unmatched: 9. The CDR3 loop spans 15 amino acids. Germline CDR1 reads MGHRA; CDR2 reads YSYEKL. The CDR3 DNA sequence: TGCGCCAGCAGCCTCACTAGCGGCCCTGGAAATGAGCAGTTCTTC. It translates to CASSLTSGPGNEQFF.

This clone was picked up one time. The J gene is TRBJ2-7, the V gene TRBV27; 8 bases map to TRBD1. The CDR3 sequence is 15 residues long. Germline CDR1 and CDR2: MNHEY and SMNVEV (reference sequence). Unmatched junction bases numbered 7, after V lost 2 bases and J lost 4 bases. The CDR3 is CASSLGPGGFYEQYF. CDR3 DNA: TGTGCCAGCAGTTTAGGGCCAGGGGGCTTTTACGAGCAGTACTTC.

The CDR3 spells CASSPATGYYEQYF. The DNA of the CDR3 is TGTGCCAGTAGTCCAGCGACAGGCTACTACGAGCAGTACTTC. This chain connects TRBV19 to TRBJ2-7, with D maybe TRBD1 (6 bases). CDR1 and CDR2 from the germline V gene are LNHDA and SQIVND (reference sequence). Trimming cost V 5 bases and J 3 bases, with 14 bases left between them. The CDR3 runs 14 residues.

This rearrangement joins TRBV7-9 to TRBJ1-1; 7 bases align to TRBD1. The CDR3 totals 16 residues. Germline V gene sequence: CDR1 SEHNR, CDR2 FQNEAQ (reference sequence). Trimming cost V 4 bases and J 0 bases; bases outside gene matches: 8. The CDR3 spells CASSSMTGTMNTEAFF. For the CDR3, the DNA is TGTGCCAGCAGCTCGATGACAGGGACCATGAACACTGAAGCTTTCTTT.

The V gene is TRBV19, the J gene TRBJ2-1; 8 positions match TRBD2. This CDR3 is 16 amino acids long. CDR1 and CDR2 from the germline V gene are LNHDA and SQIVND (reference sequence). Germline trimming cut 2 bases from V and 3 bases from J; bases unmatched to any gene: 6. DNA of the CDR3: TGTGCCAGTAGTATAACTAGCGGACGAAACTACAATGAGCAGTTCTTC. Its protein product is CASSITSGRNYNEQFF.

This clone has only one observation. V is TRBV3-1 (or the pseudogene TRBV3-2) and J is TRBJ2-7, with unresolved D. V lost 0 bases to trimming and J lost 2 bases, with 11 bases between them. Germline CDR1 and CDR2: LGHDT and YNNKEL (reference sequence). The CDR3 is 15 residues long. The CDR3 sequence: CASSQDFTPTYEQYF. The CDR3 region has the DNA TGTGCCAGCAGCCAAGATTTTACACCCACCTACGAGCAGTACTTC.

This clone has a single count. As DNA, the CDR3 is TGTGCCAGCAGCTTTCCCCCGCAGGGGATCAATGGCTACACCTTC. Translating gives CASSFPPQGINGYTF. The genes are TRBV7-8 and TRBJ1-2; the D gene is possibly TRBD1 (6 bases). Trimming took off 3 bases at V and 6 bases at J, with 17 bases between the two ends. From germline, CDR1 is SGHVS and CDR2 FQNEAQ. The CDR3 totals 15 residues. The variable domain in full, with the rest retrieved from reference TRBV7-8 and TRBJ1-2, is GAGVSQSPRYKVAKRGQDVALRCDPISGHVSLFWYQQALGQGPEFLTYFQNEAQLDKSGLPSDRFFAERPEGSVSTLKIQRTQQEDSAVYLCASSFPPQGINGYTFGSGTRLTVV.

This sequence joins TRBV9 and TRBJ2-3, with 7 bases fitting TRBD1. J gave up 2 bases and V 3 bases, and 9 bases lay outside the gene matches. CDR1 SGDLS and CDR2 YYNGEE come from the germline V gene. The CDR3 runs 16 residues. CDR3 sequence: CASSARGDSATDTQYF. In nucleotides, the CDR3 is TGTGCCAGCAGCGCCCGAGGGGACAGTGCCACAGATACGCAGTATTTT.

This chain links TRBV7-8 with TRBJ1-1, with D unresolved. Germline lookup yields CDR1 SGHVS and CDR2 FQNEAQ. V lost 4 bases and J 2 bases, leaving 11 bases between the germline ends. This CDR3 region has 14 residues. CDR3 loop: CASSYMKSNTEAFF. For the CDR3, the DNA is TGTGCCAGCAGCTACATGAAGTCCAACACTGAAGCTTTCTTT.

The chain is built from TRBV13 and TRBJ1-2; D possibly corresponds to TRBD1 (5 bases). V was trimmed by 6 bases and J by 3 bases, leaving 23 bases between them. CDR1 is PRHDT, CDR2 FYEKMQ, per germline (reference sequence). The CDR3 consists of 17 residues. The CDR3 DNA sequence: TGTGCCAGCAGGGAGTGGACAAAGATCCTCGTTGACTATGGCTACACCTTC. Protein: CASREWTKILVDYGYTF.

The chain links TRBV6-1 to TRBJ1-2; TRBD1 matches 7 bases. Trimming removed 3 bases from V and 4 bases from J; junction bases left unmatched: 14. CDR3 length equals 17 residues. Germline V gene data show CDR1 as MNHNS and CDR2 as SASEGT. The CDR3 nucleotides are TGTGCCAGCAGTGACGACAGGGAACAATACTCGGCCTATGGCTACACCTTC. Translated, it gives CASSDDREQYSAYGYTF.

The chain combines TRBV5-1 with TRBJ2-5; 8 bases are shared with TRBD2. The CDR3 loop spans 15 amino acids. Trimming at V came to 0 bases and at J to 3 bases, leaving 4 bases not matched to a gene. Per germline, CDR1 SGHRS and CDR2 YFSETQ. The CDR3 coding sequence is TGCGCCAGCAGCTTGGAACTAGCGGCTAAAGAGACCCAGTACTTC. Its translation: CASSLELAAKETQYF.

V is TRBV5-1 and J is TRBJ1-3; D is ambiguous. V was clipped by 6 bases and J by 1 base, with 14 bases between them. The CDR3 runs to 15 residues. From germline, CDR1 is SGHRS and CDR2 YFSETQ. The CDR3 coding sequence is TGCGCCAGCACCCAAAACACGGGGTCTGGAAACACCATATATTTT. Its translation: CASTQNTGSGNTIYF. The full variable domain, completed using reference TRBV5-1 and TRBJ1-3, is KAGVTQTPRYLIKTRGQQVTLSCSPISGHRSVSWYQQTPGQGLQFLFEYFSETQRNKGNFPGRFSGRQFSNSRSEMNVSTLELGDSALYLCASTQNTGSGNTIYFGEGSWLTVV.